This entry describes one T cell receptor beta chain. These data originate in a study of T cells in Graves' hyperthyroidism and ophthalmopathy. Germline V CDR1 and CDR2: LGHNT, FRNRAP. The V end was cut by 6 bases, the J end by 0 bases, with 9 bases between. CDR3 size: 15 residues. Researchers took RNA transcripts and amplified the TCR beta CDR3 regions from them. Carried out on the TCR CDR3, a first-round RT-PCR used the HTBI primer set. MiXCR was run by TCRdb on the multiplex PCR reads, yielding one entry per CDR3 protein. Seen here are about 420,000 distinct CDR3 sequences, about 15% observed once, and the top ten hold 7.7%.

The clonotype originates from a woman between 18 and 29 years old with Graves' hyperthyroidism. The sequencing sample was made of blood. The rearrangement joins TRBV12-5 to TRBJ2-6; TRBD1 might be the D (6 bases). For the CDR3, the DNA is TGTGCTAGTGGCATAGGGGGCTCTGGGGCCAACGTCCTGACTTTC. Amino acids: CASGIGGSGANVLTF.